Listed below are T cell receptor beta chains from one sample, sequenced in a study of metastatic and nonmetastatic thyroid tumors. TCRdb re-called the PCR reads through MiXCR. Of roughly 4,000 clones listed, almost 35% are singletons. Sequencing input: adjacent normal tissue. Receptors were obtained from a female donor with papillary thyroid cancer or a benign thyroid nodule (not recorded which). Some clones in this sample may be carry-over from other donors' samples. Each CDR3 is given with its conserved first and last residue. The D gene is left open where the match is weak. A clone size is listed for some rows: how often the clone was seen (once, few, many), or a class if it is expanded.

>TRBD1|few|TRBJ1-2|TRBV27
TGTGCCAGCAGTTTATCACCAGGGGGCTATGGCTACACCTTC
CASSLSPGGYGYTF
>TRBD1|-|TRBJ2-7|TRBV6-4
TGTGCCAGCAGTGCCAGGACAGGGCCTCCCTACGAGCAGTACTTC
CASSARTGPPYEQYF
>TRBD2|-|TRBJ2-6|TRBV6-1
TGTGCCAGCAGACCCGGACTAGCGGGAGGGCCCAAGTGGTCTGGGGCCAACGTCCTGACTTTC
CASRPGLAGGPKWSGANVLTF
>-|-|TRBJ2-7|TRBV11-2
TGTGCCAGCAGCCCCTCAGCTGGAGGGCCTGTCCAGCAGTACTTC
CASSPSAGGPVQQYF
>-|few|TRBJ2-5|TRBV19
TGTGCCAGTAGTGAAAGCCAAGAGACCCAGTACTTC
CASSESQETQYF
>TRBD1|-|TRBJ1-2|TRBV10-3
TGTGCCATCAGTGAGTCTGATATACTAGACAGGGGGGCGGACAACTATGGCTACACCTTC
CAISESDILDRGADNYGYTF
>-|few|TRBJ1-2|TRBV28
TGTGCCAGCAGTTTATGGGACAGAGGGGGCTATGGCTACACCTTC
CASSLWDRGGYGYTF
>-|medium-sized|TRBJ2-1|TRBV29-1
TGCAGCGTTGAAGACACAGTGCGAAATGAGCAGTTCTTC
CSVEDTVRNEQFF
>-|-|TRBJ2-2|TRBV7-9
TGTGCCAGCAGCTATGGGGTAGCCGGGGAGCTGTTTTTT
CASSYGVAGELFF
>-|few|TRBJ1-5|TRBV20-1
TGCAGTGCTTCAATACCAGAGATTTATAGCAATCAGCCCCAGCATTTT
CSASIPEIYSNQPQHF
>-|-|TRBJ1-4|TRBV5-1
TGCGCCAGCAGCTTGACAGGGAACCCAGCAACTAATGAAAAACTGTTTTTT
CASSLTGNPATNEKLFF
>TRBD1|large|TRBJ1-5|TRBV20-1
TGCAGTGGGACAGGGGGTGATCAGCCCCAGCATTTT
CSGTGGDQPQHF
>-|large|TRBJ2-5|TRBV19
TGTGCCAGTAGCAGTCGTGGAGAGACCCAGTACTTC
CASSSRGETQYF
>TRBD1|large|TRBJ1-2|TRBV6-1
TGTGCCAGCACCTCGACAGGGGGCTCCTATGGCTACACCTTC
CASTSTGGSYGYTF
>-|-|TRBJ2-3|TRBV9
TGTGCCAGCAGCGTGTTCAGGGATGGGACAGATACGCAGTATTTT
CASSVFRDGTDTQYF
>-|large|TRBJ1-2|TRBV12-3/TRBV12-4
TGTGCCAGCAGCCCCAGGATCTATGGCTACACCTTC
CASSPRIYGYTF
>-|-|TRBJ2-1|TRBV9
TGTGCCAGCAGCGTAGATTACGAGCAGTTCTTC
CASSVDYEQFF
>TRBD1|-|TRBJ1-2|TRBV27
TGTGCCAGCAGCTTTACAGGGGGAAATGGCTACACCTTC
CASSFTGGNGYTF
>-|few|TRBJ1-3|TRBV6-1
TGTGCCTCGACCCAAGACAGCTCTGGAAACACCATATATTTT
CASTQDSSGNTIYF
>-|medium-sized|TRBJ2-3|TRBV9
TGTGCCAGCAGCGTAGAAGGGAGGGATACGCAGTATTTT
CASSVEGRDTQYF
>-|-|TRBJ1-1|TRBV11-3
TGTGCCCTCAGCTTAGCGGGGGGCGCTGCTGAAGCTTTCTTT
CALSLAGGAAEAFF
>-|-|TRBJ2-7|TRBV11-1
TGTGCCAGCAGTCTTACCAACTACGAGCAGTACTTC
CASSLTNYEQYF
>TRBD1|medium-sized|TRBJ1-5|TRBV2
TGTGCCAGTAGCCCGGGACAGTGGCAGCCCCAGCATTTT
CASSPGQWQPQHF
>-|few|TRBJ2-1|TRBV6-1
TGTGCCAGCAGTGTGTGGTGGGGGGGCCACAATGAGCAGTTCTTC
CASSVWWGGHNEQFF
>-|-|TRBJ1-3|TRBV28
TGTGCCAGCAGTTTATATGGCAGCTCTGGAAACACCATATATTTT
CASSLYGSSGNTIYF
>-|medium-sized|TRBJ1-1|TRBV4-3
TGCGCCAGCAGCCAAGGAGTCCAGAACACTGAAGCTTTCTTT
CASSQGVQNTEAFF
>-|-|TRBJ1-4|TRBV7-9
TGTGCCAGCAGCCCCAGGTGGTGGCTGACTAATGAAAAACTGTTTTTT
CASSPRWWLTNEKLFF
>-|large|TRBJ1-2|TRBV29-1
TGCAGCGTTGTAGCGGAGAAGTTCGATGGCTACACCTTC
CSVVAEKFDGYTF
>-|few|TRBJ2-2|TRBV7-2
TGTGCCAGCGGAAAGAGGGCCGGGGAGCTGTTTTTT
CASGKRAGELFF
>-|-|TRBJ1-2|TRBV12-3/TRBV12-4
TGTGACAGCAGCCCCAGGATCTATGGCTTGACCTTC
CDSSPRIYGLTF
>-|-|TRBJ1-5|TRBV20-1
TGCAGTGCAGACGATTATAGCAATCAGCCCCAGCATTTT
CSADDYSNQPQHF
>-|-|TRBJ2-5|TRBV6-2/TRBV6-3
TGTGCCAGCAGTAAACTAACTCAAGAGACCCAGTACTTC
CASSKLTQETQYF
>TRBD2|few|TRBJ2-7|TRBV7-8
TGTGCCAGCAGCTTATTGAGCGGGGCGAGCTCCTACGAGCAGTACTTC
CASSLLSGASSYEQYF
>-|few|TRBJ1-1|TRBV19
TGTGCCAGTAGTATTTGGGGGAACACTGAAGCTTTCTTT
CASSIWGNTEAFF
>TRBD1|few|TRBJ1-1|TRBV28
TGTGCCAGCAGTCCCGGGACAGGGGCCCTTGGCACTGAAGCTTTCTTT
CASSPGTGALGTEAFF
>TRBD1|few|TRBJ1-6|TRBV6-2/TRBV6-3
TGTGCCAGCAGAAAATCGGGACAGGGAAATTCACCCCTCCACTTT
CASRKSGQGNSPLHF
>-|-|TRBJ2-1|TRBV27
TGTGCCAGCAGTTGGGGAAAGAGTCCCTCCAATGAGCAGTTCTTC
CASSWGKSPSNEQFF
>-|few|TRBJ2-7|TRBV10-3
TGTGCCATCAGTCCCGACGGGACTCAAGGCCTGTACTTC
CAISPDGTQGLYF
>-|-|TRBJ1-1|TRBV5-1
TGCGCCAGCAGCTTGGACTTTACTCCGAACACTGAAGCTTTCTTT
CASSLDFTPNTEAFF
>TRBD2|-|TRBJ2-7|TRBV15
TGTGCCACCAGCAGAGTGGGGGCGGGAGGAGGCGAGCAGTACTTC
CATSRVGAGGGEQYF
>-|-|TRBJ2-7|TRBV20-1
TGCAGTGCCGCCGTAAGCGGAAAGCAGTACTTC
CSAAVSGKQYF
>-|-|TRBJ2-7|TRBV5-1
TGCGCCAGCAGCTTGGCCCTGGACGAGCAGTACTTC
CASSLALDEQYF
>-|few|TRBJ2-3|TRBV27
TGTGCCAGCAGTCTTTGGACTAACACAGATACGCAGTATTTT
CASSLWTNTDTQYF
>-|large|TRBJ1-3|TRBV9
TGTGCCAGCAGTGCGGACCGAAACTCTGGAAACACCATATATTTT
CASSADRNSGNTIYF
>-|-|TRBJ1-1|TRBV15
TGTGCCACCAGCATATATTCGTCAGGCACTGAAGCTTTCTTT
CATSIYSSGTEAFF
>-|few|TRBJ2-1|TRBV27
TGTGCCAGCAGTTTAGGGACAACCTCCTACAATGAGCAGTTCTTC
CASSLGTTSYNEQFF
>TRBD2|few|TRBJ2-3|TRBV5-1
TGCGCCAGCAGCTTGGAGCGGGGGTGGGGAGATACGCAGTATTTT
CASSLERGWGDTQYF
>-|few|TRBJ1-1|TRBV27
TGTGCCAGCAGTTTGACTGATTACACTGAAGCTTTCTTT
CASSLTDYTEAFF